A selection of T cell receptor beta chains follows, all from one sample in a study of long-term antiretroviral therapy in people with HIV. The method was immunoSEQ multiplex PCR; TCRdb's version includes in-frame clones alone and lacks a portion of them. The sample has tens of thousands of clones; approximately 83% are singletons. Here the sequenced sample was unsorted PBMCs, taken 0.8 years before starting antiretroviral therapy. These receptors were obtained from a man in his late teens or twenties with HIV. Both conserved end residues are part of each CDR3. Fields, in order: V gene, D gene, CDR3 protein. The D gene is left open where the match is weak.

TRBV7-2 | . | CASSLVGDTGELFF
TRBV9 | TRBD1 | CASSAHSGQTYEQYF
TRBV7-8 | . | CASSFWLRSGTAYEQYF
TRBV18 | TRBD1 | CASSLFPGQDAVWANVLTF
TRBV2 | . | CASSYGAGRETQYF
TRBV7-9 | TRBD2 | CASRLGLAGVHDTQYF
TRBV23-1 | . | CASSLLQGRTEAFF
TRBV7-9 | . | CASSVGEGVQPQHF
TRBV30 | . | CAWTGYAEAFF
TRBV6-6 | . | CASQGFPEAFF
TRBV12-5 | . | CASGLAREMRNLHYEQYF
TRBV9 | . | CASSVAVGTTDTQYF
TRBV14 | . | CASSQKTGYGYTF
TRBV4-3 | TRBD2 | CASSQDGTSGAEDTQYF
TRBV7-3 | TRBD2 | CASSLLAGETQYF
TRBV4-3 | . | CASSQEPLQVGTGELFF
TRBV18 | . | CASSPLEDQPQHF
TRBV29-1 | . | CSVEHRDGTGELFF
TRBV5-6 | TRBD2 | CASSLGTRLSSRADTQYF
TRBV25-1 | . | CASTRGNTEAFF
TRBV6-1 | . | CASNEGVGVNEKLFF
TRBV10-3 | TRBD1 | CAIGTGEGTGELFF
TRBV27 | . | CASSLSNGNTEAFF
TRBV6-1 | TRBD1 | CAIVGRDRAYNEQFF
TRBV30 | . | CAWTGMNTEAFF
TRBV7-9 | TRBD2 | CASREGSPRRSNEQFF
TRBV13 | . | CASSLVAINYGYTF
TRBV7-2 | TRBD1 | CASNFDGTGGYEQYF
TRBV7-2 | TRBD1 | CASSRDRGREQYF
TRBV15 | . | CATSREGLGNIQYF
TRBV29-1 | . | CSEGTYNEQFF
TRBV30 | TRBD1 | CAWTPDRGPTNEKLFF
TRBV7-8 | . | CASSRQAGTEAFF
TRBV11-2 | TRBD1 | CASSAEGQEFF
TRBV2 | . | CASSLQGSSTDTQYF
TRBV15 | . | CATSRGHTWDEKLFF
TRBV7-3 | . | CASSPPGSTDTQYF
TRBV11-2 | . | CASSLRRRRRRAYQETQYF
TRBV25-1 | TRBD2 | CASSTSGLFNEQFF
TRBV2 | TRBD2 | CASLREVYEQYF
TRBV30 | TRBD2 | CAWNTGREVNEQFF
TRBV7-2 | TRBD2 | CASSLYLGRDYYNEQFF
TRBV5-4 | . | CASSLPGPRAYEQYF
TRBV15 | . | CATSRDTPPGATYEQYF
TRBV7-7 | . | CASMGAGELFF
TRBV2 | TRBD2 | CASSDGGGVETQYF
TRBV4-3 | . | CASSQEGFTGELFF
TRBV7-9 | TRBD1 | CASSLAAGQGAYGYTF
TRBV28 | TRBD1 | CASTTGAEAFF
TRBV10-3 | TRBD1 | CAISESRGANNEKLFF